The source of this T cell receptor beta chain is a study of T cells expressing NK-cell markers. TCRdb reprocessed the 5' RACE reads and reports one entry per CDR3 protein, with no DNA. This sample contains 400,000 to 500,000 distinct CDR3 sequences. The material sequenced was blood T cells: a sorted CD56 or NKG2C T cell subset, CD4+ or CD8+ T cells, or bulk PBMC T cells (not recorded which). The clonotype comes from a woman aged 18 to 69 in good health.

CDR3: CSDQRGLSTDTQYF. The V call is TRBV20-1, the J call TRBJ2-3; TCRdb returns TRBD2, unconfirmable since there is no DNA. The CDR3 has 14 amino acids. Germline V gene lookup returns CDR1 DFQATT and CDR2 SNEGSKA (reference sequence).